These 27 T cell receptor beta chains share one sample of origin, sequenced in a study of vaccination and CD4 T cells after COVID-19. Which antigens these TCRs recognize remains unknown. The assay that was used to sequence DNA from cultured CD4+ T cells was the Oncomine TCR Beta short-read assay. TCRdb used MiXCR to reprocess the PCR reads, holding one entry per CDR3 protein. Here the sample spans about 15,000 distinct CDR3 sequences, about 48% being singletons. Time point in this sample: late sampling 161 to 241 days after vaccination in a few convalescent patients. This sample's treatment: roughly 10-day PBMC culture with coronavirus spike peptide pools or control peptides (ViraFEST assay). The starting material was CD4+ T cells from blood, cultured in vitro, obtained about 7 months after SARS-CoV-2 vaccination. Receptors originate from a human donor who had recovered from COVID-19.

The chain's CDR3 is CSASSGRETQYF. The CDR3 region has the DNA TGCAGTGCTAGCAGCGGGAGAGAGACCCAGTACTTC. This rearrangement joins TRBV20-1 to TRBJ2-5, with 8 positions matching TRBD2. CDR3 length equals 12 residues. In germline, CDR1 is DFQATT, CDR2 SNEGSKA (reference sequence). Losses at the gene ends were 3 bases for V and 4 bases for J; bases not matched to a gene: 1.

This clonotype was picked up one time. This rearrangement joins TRBV7-9 to TRBJ2-5, with 12 bases lining up with TRBD2. Germline CDR1 reads SEHNR; CDR2 reads FQNEAQ (reference sequence). V lost 6 bases, J lost 1 base, and 12 bases stayed unmatched. The CDR3 runs to 18 residues. The CDR3 DNA reads TGTGCCAGCAGACCGACAAGACTAGCGGGAGAACGCCAAGAGACCCAGTACTTC. Its translation: CASRPTRLAGERQETQYF. Full variable domain (rest looked up from reference TRBV7-9 and TRBJ2-5): DTGVSQNPRHKITKRGQNVTFRCDPISEHNRLYWYRQTLGQGPEFLTYFQNEAQLEKSRLLSDRFSAERPKGSFSTLEIQRTEQGDSAMYLCASRPTRLAGERQETQYFGPGTRLLVL.

The chain employs TRBV7-2 and TRBJ2-3, with 9 nucleotides matching TRBD2. Unmatched junction bases numbered 16, after V lost 7 bases and J lost 8 bases. This CDR3 has 16 amino acids. The V gene's germline CDR1 is SGHTA and CDR2 FQGNSA. CDR3 in amino acids: CASTPEPRGGRGTQYF. The CDR3 DNA reads as TGTGCCAGCACCCCCGAGCCGCGGGGGGGCCGAGGTACGCAGTATTTT.

This sequence joins TRBV7-6 and TRBJ2-1; D not certain. Per germline, CDR1 SGHVS and CDR2 FNYEAQ. There are 15 residues in the CDR3. Trimming shortened V by 7 bases and J by 9 bases, and 22 bases separated the two germline ends. The CDR3: CASIARAKKFGEQFF. In nucleotides, the CDR3 is TGTGCCAGCATCGCGCGTGCCAAGAAGTTCGGTGAGCAGTTCTTC.

This rearrangement joins TRBV6-2 or TRBV6-3 to TRBJ2-7; 9 nucleotides match TRBD2. The junction had 16 bases not matched to a gene; V was cut back by 5 bases and J by 2 bases. CDR3 length: 18 amino acids. Germline V gene sequence: CDR1 MNHEY, CDR2 SVGEGT. CDR3 coding DNA: TGTGCCAGCAGTCCTCCCCGACAATCAGCGGGAGGACCCTACGAGCAGTACTTC. Translated, it gives CASSPPRQSAGGPYEQYF.

The J gene is TRBJ1-1, the V gene TRBV7-2, with no clear D. The germline gives CDR1 SGHTA, CDR2 FQGNSA. This CDR3 is 13 amino acids long. V was clipped by 5 bases and J by 0 bases, with 7 bases between them. The CDR3 protein is CASSLHMNTEAFF. In DNA, the CDR3 is TGTGCCAGCAGCCTCCACATGAACACTGAAGCTTTCTTT.

This clonotype has more than one count but fewer than ten. This sequence joins TRBV20-1 and TRBJ1-5; D might be TRBD1 (5 bases). The CDR3 spans 15 residues. CDR1 is DFQATT, CDR2 SNEGSKA, per germline (reference sequence). V was pared by 2 bases and J by 0 bases, with 11 bases between. CDR3 coding DNA: TGCAGTGCTAGATCCGGCAGGGTTAGCAATCAGCCCCAGCATTTT. The encoded protein is CSARSGRVSNQPQHF.

This clonotype showed up just a few times. The chain recombines TRBV7-9 with TRBJ1-1; tentative D call: TRBD1 (5 bases). Trimming removed 1 base from V and 0 bases from J, with 6 bases in between. Per germline, CDR1 SEHNR and CDR2 FQNEAQ (reference sequence). The CDR3 extends over 14 amino acids. The CDR3 reads CASSLGQMNTEAFF. DNA of the CDR3: TGTGCCAGCAGCTTAGGACAGATGAACACTGAAGCTTTCTTT.

This clonotype was counted only a few times. The chain joins TRBV25-1 to TRBJ2-7, with D unclear. Trimming stripped 4 bases from V and 3 bases from J, with 4 bases between. The germline CDR1 and CDR2 sequences are MGHDK and SYGVNS. The CDR3 contains 11 residues. CDR3 bases: TGTGCCAGCAGTGTAGGCTACGAGCAGTACTTC. Translation gives CASSVGYEQYF.

The CDR3 DNA is TGCGCCAGCAGCCTACAGTACAGCACAGATACGCAGTATTTT. It specifies CASSLQYSTDTQYF. The chain joins TRBV4-1 to TRBJ2-3, with D hard to call. CDR1 is MGHRA, CDR2 YSYEKL, per germline. The CDR3 is made up of 14 amino acids. V gave up 4 bases and J gave up 0 bases, with 8 bases separating them.

V is TRBV2 and J is TRBJ2-7; TRBD2 matches 7 bases. J was trimmed by 0 bases and V by 8 bases; bases with no gene match: 10. The CDR3 spans 15 residues. Germline CDR1 and CDR2: SNHLY and FYNNEI. The CDR3 reads CASGPLASGSYEQYF. In nucleotides, the CDR3 is TGTGCCAGCGGCCCCTTGGCTAGCGGCTCCTACGAGCAGTACTTC.

This clonotype was detected only a few times. The CDR3 here is CASSLNLRQSTYGYTF. CDR3 nucleotide sequence: TGTGCCAGCAGTTTAAACCTACGACAATCGACCTATGGCTACACCTTC. The rearrangement joins TRBV28 to TRBJ1-2, with D unclear. Germline-derived CDR1 and CDR2 are MDHEN and SYDVKM. The CDR3 sequence is 16 residues long. The V gene lost 2 bases and the J gene lost 4 bases, with 17 bases spanning the gap.

This clonotype has only a few counts. V gene TRBV20-1 combines with J gene TRBJ2-3, with 8 bases identical to TRBD1. The CDR3 contains 13 residues. Germline CDR1 is DFQATT and CDR2 is SNEGSKA (reference sequence). The ends lost 4 bases at V and 4 bases at J; junction bases unmatched: 4. Here the CDR3 DNA reads TGCAGTGCTACAGGACAGGGAGCAGATACGCAGTATTTT. Translation gives CSATGQGADTQYF.

The V and J genes are TRBV7-2 and TRBJ2-1, with 8 bases aligning to TRBD2. The CDR3 is 16 amino acids. Germline V lookup: CDR1 SGHTA, CDR2 FQGNSA. The V and J ends lost 2 bases and 6 bases, in that order; junction bases with no gene match: 9. CDR3 protein: CASSLRREVQGNEQFF. The CDR3 DNA reads as TGTGCCAGCAGCTTACGGCGGGAGGTTCAGGGCAATGAGCAGTTCTTC.

This chain uses TRBV6-2 or TRBV6-3 with TRBJ2-7, with 8 bases that match TRBD1. Germline CDR1 is MNHEY and CDR2 is SVGEGT. The J segment lost 0 bases and the V segment lost 6 bases, leaving 7 bases of the junction unmatched. The CDR3 has 15 residues. In DNA form, the CDR3 reads TGTGCCAGCAGGTCGGGACAGGCTGCCTCCTACGAGCAGTACTTC. This encodes CASRSGQAASYEQYF.

In its sample, this clonotype ranks as medium-sized. The gene calls are TRBV5-5 and TRBJ2-7; 10 nucleotides align to TRBD1. The germline CDR1 and CDR2 sequences are SGHKS and YYEKEE (reference sequence). This CDR3 is built from 16 residues. The junction had 12 bases not matched to a gene; V was cut back by 4 bases and J by 5 bases. CDR3 in DNA: TGTGCCAGCAGCCCTCGCCCCGGGACAGGGGATCACGAGCAGTACTTC. Translating gives CASSPRPGTGDHEQYF.

The genes are TRBV2 and TRBJ2-3, with a tentative D call TRBD2 (6 bases). CDR1 is SNHLY and CDR2 is FYNNEI in the germline V gene. This CDR3 region has 16 residues. Trimming shortened V by 7 bases and J by 2 bases, and 19 bases separated the two germline ends. CDR3 sequence reads: CASTPFGGRNTDTQYF. In nucleotides, the CDR3 is TGTGCCAGCACCCCTTTCGGGGGACGTAACACAGATACGCAGTATTTT.

The rearrangement links TRBV20-1 to TRBJ2-3; either TRBD1 or TRBD2 may supply D (7 bases each). The CDR3 has 15 amino acids. Germline values: CDR1 DFQATT, CDR2 SNEGSKA (reference sequence). The DNA of the CDR3 is TGCAGCGGACGGGCAGGGGGGGGAAGCACAGATACGCAGTATTTT. Amino acids: CSGRAGGGSTDTQYF.

This clonotype was seen only a few times. The chain joins TRBV6-5 to TRBJ1-1; maybe TRBD1 (5 bases). V was trimmed by 0 bases and J by 10 bases, leaving 15 bases between them. The CDR3 is 14 residues long. The germline gives CDR1 MNHEY, CDR2 SVGAGI. The CDR3 DNA is TGTGCCAGCAGTTACTCGAGGGCAGGAGGGGTAGCTTTCTTT. Translating gives CASSYSRAGGVAFF.

This clonotype was picked up a small number of times. V usage is TRBV11-2 and J usage is TRBJ2-5; D is uncertain. The germline gives CDR1 SGHAT, CDR2 FQNNGV. The CDR3 totals 14 residues. Trimming removed 0 bases at V and 7 bases at J, with 12 bases between. The CDR3 here is CASSLEVGWGTQYF. The DNA for the CDR3 is TGTGCCAGCAGCTTAGAGGTGGGCTGGGGGACCCAGTACTTC. Together with reference TRBV11-2 and TRBJ2-5, the CDR3 gives the full variable domain: EAGVAQSPRYKIIEKRQSVAFWCNPISGHATLYWYQQILGQGPKLLIQFQNNGVVDDSQLPKDRFSAERLKGVDSTLKIQPAKLEDSAVYLCASSLEVGWGTQYFGPGTRLLVL.

This clonotype was counted only a few times. This chain connects TRBV7-2 to TRBJ1-2; D possibly corresponds to TRBD1 (6 bases). The CDR3 spans 14 residues. The V end was cut by 5 bases, the J end by 5 bases, with 15 bases between. Germline CDR1 is SGHTA and CDR2 is FQGNSA. The CDR3 reads CASSRPTGRYGYTF. The DNA for the CDR3 is TGTGCCAGCAGCCGTCCTACAGGGCGGTATGGCTACACCTTC.

The V gene is TRBV10-3, the J gene TRBJ2-7; the D gene could be TRBD1 or TRBD2 (5 bases each). Germline CDR1 ENHRY, CDR2 SYGVKD. This CDR3 spans 13 amino acids. Trimming removed 10 bases at V and 2 bases at J, with 15 bases between. CDR3 residues: CASRDPPTYEQYF. The CDR3 DNA reads as TGTGCCAGTCGGGACCCCCCGACCTACGAGCAGTACTTC.

The chain couples TRBV9 to TRBJ2-1; 10 bases are a match to TRBD2. The CDR3 is 15 residues long. CDR1 SGDLS and CDR2 YYNGEE come from the germline V gene. The V and J ends lost 3 bases and 5 bases, in that order; junction bases with no gene match: 5. The CDR3 spells CASSDRGLAHNEQFF. As DNA, the CDR3 is TGTGCCAGCAGCGACCGGGGACTAGCGCACAATGAGCAGTTCTTC.

The chain links TRBV20-1 to TRBJ2-7, with D perhaps TRBD2 (5 bases). The CDR3 covers 14 residues. CDR1 is DFQATT and CDR2 is SNEGSKA in the germline V gene (reference sequence). The germline V and J ends were trimmed by 6 bases and 5 bases, with 20 bases remaining between them. CDR3 coding DNA: TGCAGTGCCATAAGGGCTAGCTCTGCCAACGAGCAGTACTTC. Protein product: CSAIRASSANEQYF.

The table lists this clonotype with a few counts. The chain recombines TRBV7-9 with TRBJ2-7; TRBD1 might be the D (6 bases). V shed 5 bases and J shed 5 bases, with 13 bases lying between them. Germline values: CDR1 SEHNR, CDR2 FQNEAQ (reference sequence). This CDR3 spans 13 amino acids. The CDR3 loop is CASSPQGLNEQYF. CDR3 in DNA: TGTGCCAGCAGCCCCCAGGGGTTAAACGAGCAGTACTTC.

The rearrangement uses TRBV20-1 and TRBJ2-1; 7 nucleotides agree with TRBD2. Trimming took 1 base from V and 10 from J; bases not matched to a gene: 10. The length of the CDR3 is 14 residues. Germline CDR1 is DFQATT and CDR2 is SNEGSKA (reference sequence). The CDR3 protein is CSARGLAATGEQFF. The CDR3 nucleotides are TGCAGTGCTAGAGGGCTAGCGGCTACGGGCGAGCAGTTCTTC.

V is TRBV6-1 and J is TRBJ1-5; D not certain. V shed 4 bases and J shed 6 bases, with 13 bases lying between them. This CDR3 spans 14 amino acids. CDR1 and CDR2 (germline): MNHNS, SASEGT. The CDR3 reads CASSGGLRFQPQHF. Written as DNA, the CDR3 is TGTGCCAGCAGTGGTGGACTTCGATTTCAGCCCCAGCATTTT.